One sample yielded the 25 T cell receptor beta chains listed below, sequenced in a study of blood T cell repertoires in COVID-19. Profiled with immunoSEQ multiplex PCR; TCRdb holds only in-frame clones, not every one. Of more than 300,000 clones in the sample, approximately 88% were seen once. The sample comprised peripheral blood. The receptor set was obtained from a woman aged 30 to 39 with COVID-19, enrolled during active disease.

The rearrangement links TRBV2 to TRBJ2-7; D gene ambiguous. The CDR3 length is 12 residues. The germline V and J ends were trimmed by 2 bases and 2 bases, with 4 bases remaining between them. From germline, CDR1 is SNHLY and CDR2 FYNNEI. DNA of the CDR3: TGTGCCAGCAGTGAATTCACCTACGAGCAGTACGTC. This translates into CASSEFTYEQYV.

V and J are TRBV6-2 or TRBV6-3 and TRBJ1-2; D is undetermined. CDR3 size: 16 residues. V was cut by 1 base and J by 4 bases, with 16 bases left in between. CDR1 MNHEY and CDR2 SVGEGT come from the germline V gene. CDR3 loop: CASSYLPVLSFYGYTF. The DNA for the CDR3 is TGTGCCAGCAGTTACTTGCCAGTCCTTTCTTTCTATGGCTACACCTTC.

The table lists this clone with many counts. The V gene is TRBV5-1, the J gene TRBJ1-4; TRBD1 matches at 7 bases. Germline V gene data show CDR1 as SGHRS and CDR2 as YFSETQ. With V trimmed by 1 base and J by 3 bases, 3 bases remained unmatched. CDR3 length: 15 residues. CDR3 sequence: CASSLWGTANEKLFF. CDR3 DNA: TGCGCCAGCAGCTTGTGGGGGACAGCTAATGAAAAACTGTTTTTT.

J is TRBJ2-1 and V is TRBV7-2; 9 nucleotides align to TRBD2. Germline lookup yields CDR1 SGHTA and CDR2 FQGNSA. The trim removed 1 base at V and 0 bases at J, leaving 10 bases unmatched. This CDR3 comprises 19 residues. This CDR3 reads CASSLGGSGGPSSYNEQFF. The CDR3 DNA reads as TGTGCCAGCAGCTTAGGGGGTAGCGGGGGTCCGAGCTCCTACAATGAGCAGTTCTTC.

The chain has TRBV7-9 and TRBJ1-1; 7 bases agree with TRBD1. V gave up 1 base and J gave up 14 bases; unmatched junction bases: 7. This CDR3 is built from 12 residues. Germline CDR1 SEHNR, CDR2 FQNEAQ (reference sequence). This CDR3 reads CASSLGTGPVFF. In DNA, the CDR3 is TGTGCCAGCAGCTTAGGGACAGGCCCAGTGTTCTTT.

The chain is built from TRBV2 and TRBJ2-5; 11 bases are shared with TRBD2. Germline-derived CDR1 and CDR2 are SNHLY and FYNNEI. The CDR3 is 14 amino acids. Losses at the gene ends were 6 bases for V and 9 bases for J; bases not matched to a gene: 9. In nucleotides, the CDR3 is TGTGCCAGCAGCCTACGTCTACTAGCGGGGGCCCAGTACTTC. Its protein is CASSLRLLAGAQYF.

V gene TRBV5-1 combines with J gene TRBJ1-3, with 7 bases identical to TRBD1. The CDR3 runs to 16 residues. J lost 7 bases, V lost 4 bases, and 14 bases had no gene match. CDR1 and CDR2 (germline): SGHRS, YFSETQ. CDR3 in DNA: TGCGCCAGCAGCCCCGACAGGGCTGGCCCAGGGAACACCATATATTTT. As protein: CASSPDRAGPGNTIYF. Full variable domain (missing parts from reference TRBV5-1 and TRBJ1-3): KAGVTQTPRYLIKTRGQQVTLSCSPISGHRSVSWYQQTPGQGLQFLFEYFSETQRNKGNFPGRFSGRQFSNSRSEMNVSTLELGDSALYLCASSPDRAGPGNTIYFGEGSWLTVV.

The chain carries TRBV6-5 and TRBJ1-1; a weak D match, TRBD1 (5 bases). Between the trimmed V and J ends, which lost 5 bases and 7 bases, there was a span of 11 bases. The CDR3 is 12 amino acids. The germline CDR1 and CDR2 sequences are MNHEY and SVGAGI. CDR3 in DNA: TGTGCCAGCAGTCCGATCGGGGGTGAAGCTTTCTTT. This gives the protein CASSPIGGEAFF.

This clone was counted a few times. This CDR3 reads CSASTVPGEKLFF. For the CDR3, the DNA is TGCAGTGCTAGTACTGTTCCGGGGGAAAAACTGTTTTTT. The chain carries TRBV20-1 and TRBJ1-4; D unclear. The CDR3 runs to 13 residues. The V gene lost 3 bases and the J gene lost 8 bases, with 13 bases spanning the gap. Germline CDR1 is DFQATT and CDR2 is SNEGSKA (reference sequence).

This chain connects TRBV4-3 to TRBJ2-5; D perhaps matches TRBD1 (6 bases). With 0 bases removed from V and 5 bases from J, the gap between germline ends came to 13 bases. The length of the CDR3 is 15 residues. CDR1 is LGHNA, CDR2 YSLEER, per germline. The DNA for the CDR3 is TGCGCCAGCAGCCAAGAGCGGCAGGGGTATGAGACCCAGTACTTC. Amino acids: CASSQERQGYETQYF.

J is TRBJ1-1 and V is TRBV12-5; D is undetermined. Trimming cost V 0 bases and J 6 bases, with 5 bases left between them. CDR3 length: 12 residues. CDR1 is LGHNT and CDR2 is FRNRAP in the germline V gene. The CDR3 nucleotides read TGTGCTAGTGGTTTGGTACATCCTGAAGCTTTCTTT. It specifies CASGLVHPEAFF.

The chain combines TRBV5-1 with TRBJ1-2; 9 positions match TRBD1. The CDR3 length is 13 residues. The germline V gene encodes CDR1 SGHRS and CDR2 YFSETQ. The V gene end was trimmed by 2 bases and the J gene end by 8 bases; junction bases not matched to a gene: 4. The CDR3 DNA reads TGCGCCAGCAGCTTTGGGGACAGGGACGGCTACACCTTC. Translating gives CASSFGDRDGYTF.

This chain connects TRBV5-4 to TRBJ1-2, with 9 nucleotides matching TRBD1. CDR3 length: 16 residues. Germline values: CDR1 SGHNT, CDR2 YYREEE (reference sequence). V shed 4 bases and J 7 bases; nucleotides not matched to a gene: 14. The CDR3 DNA reads as TGTGCCAGCAGCCTATCGATCTCCCGACAGGGGGGTGGCTACACCTTC. It encodes CASSLSISRQGGGYTF.

To note about this clone: The sample carries other DNA sequences with the same CDR3. The rearrangement joins TRBV5-1 to TRBJ1-6; 7 bases line up with TRBD1. Germline trimming cut 4 bases from V and 6 bases from J; bases unmatched to any gene: 4. The CDR3 length is 14 residues. In germline, CDR1 is SGHRS, CDR2 YFSETQ. CDR3 bases: TGCGCCAGCAGCCAAGGGGGCTCTAATTCACCCCTCCACTTT. The encoded protein is CASSQGGSNSPLHF.

V and J are TRBV7-9 and TRBJ1-1; perhaps TRBD1 as D (6 bases). Trimming took 8 bases from V and 4 from J, leaving 14 bases between them. Germline V CDR1 and CDR2: SEHNR, FQNEAQ (reference sequence). The CDR3 contains 13 residues. The CDR3 coding sequence is TGTGCCAGCTCTCAGGGGCTGAGCACTGAAGCTTTCTTT. It specifies CASSQGLSTEAFF.

The rearrangement links TRBV7-2 to TRBJ2-5; tentatively, D is TRBD2 (6 bases). V lost 5 bases and J lost 5, with 18 bases in between. This CDR3 is 15 amino acids long. The germline V gene has CDR1 SGHTA and CDR2 FQGNSA. The CDR3 sequence: CASSPSRGGGETQYF. The CDR3 DNA is TGTGCCAGCAGCCCGAGTAGAGGAGGAGGGGAGACCCAGTACTTC.

The J gene is TRBJ2-2, the V gene TRBV6-2 or TRBV6-3; D gene ambiguous. Trimming shortened V by 1 base and J by 1 base, and 4 bases separated the two germline ends. Per the germline V gene, CDR1 is MNHEY and CDR2 is SVGEGT. The CDR3 loop spans 14 amino acids. The CDR3 sequence is CASSYLLNTGELFF. The CDR3 DNA sequence: TGTGCCAGCAGTTACTTACTGAACACCGGGGAGCTGTTTTTT.

The chain has TRBV7-7 and TRBJ2-1; TRBD2 agrees at 9 bases. Losses at the gene ends were 6 bases for V and 5 bases for J; bases not matched to a gene: 8. Germline assignment: CDR1 SSHAT and CDR2 FNYEAQ (reference sequence). This CDR3 region has 15 residues. The CDR3 DNA reads as TGTGCCAGCAGTACCTGGCGGGGGGGAAACAATGAGCAGTTCTTC. As protein: CASSTWRGGNNEQFF.

The chain carries TRBV12-5 and TRBJ1-1, with no clear D. The CDR3 covers 12 residues. The V gene lost 4 bases and the J gene lost 11 bases, with 14 bases spanning the gap. The germline V gene has CDR1 LGHNT and CDR2 FRNRAP. Here the CDR3 reads CASGSPGQRAFF. DNA for the CDR3: TGTGCTAGTGGTTCCCCCGGGCAGCGGGCTTTCTTT.

The chain has TRBV28 and TRBJ1-5, with TRBD1 as a possible D gene (6 bases). Germline CDR1 and CDR2: MDHEN and SYDVKM. The V gene lost 5 bases and the J gene lost 5 bases, with 10 bases spanning the gap. The CDR3 extends over 13 amino acids. CDR3: CASSNGQYQPQHF. The CDR3 bases are TGTGCCAGCAGTAATGGACAGTATCAGCCCCAGCATTTT.

The V gene is TRBV6-5, the J gene TRBJ1-5; D is uncertain. V was shortened by 6 bases and J by 4 bases, with 10 bases between the two germline ends. The CDR3 is made up of 13 amino acids. Germline CDR1 is MNHEY and CDR2 is SVGAGI. DNA for the CDR3: TGTGCCAGCAGCCTTGACGGGAATCAGCCCCAGCATTTT. Translating gives CASSLDGNQPQHF.

Only one count was recorded for this clone. The rearrangement uses TRBV27 and TRBJ2-5; 10 nucleotides agree with TRBD1. The junction had 13 bases not matched to a gene; V was cut back by 7 bases and J by 5 bases. Germline assignment: CDR1 MNHEY and CDR2 SMNVEV (reference sequence). The CDR3 contains 16 residues. CDR3 sequence: CASKPLGQGVMETQYF. The CDR3, as DNA: TGTGCCAGCAAACCCTTAGGACAGGGGGTGATGGAGACCCAGTACTTC.

CDR3 nucleotide sequence: TGTGCCAGCAATTTACGGGGTACTGGAAACACCATATATTTT. Translating it yields CASNLRGTGNTIYF. The chain has TRBV3-1 (or the pseudogene TRBV3-2) and TRBJ1-3, with D unclear. V was cut by 7 bases and J by 2 bases, with 12 bases left in between. Germline V gives CDR1 LGHDT, CDR2 YNNKEL (reference sequence). CDR3 size: 14 residues.

This rearrangement joins TRBV30 to TRBJ2-1; a weak D match, TRBD2 (5 bases). V was cut by 5 bases and J by 6 bases, with 8 bases left in between. The CDR3 covers 11 residues. Germline CDR1 GTSNPN, CDR2 SVGIG (reference sequence). The chain's CDR3 is CAWGEFNEQFF. The CDR3 DNA reads as TGTGCCTGGGGGGAGTTCAATGAGCAGTTCTTC.

The gene calls are TRBV28 and TRBJ2-3; D is possibly TRBD2 (7 bases). V was clipped by 2 bases and J by 0 bases, with 15 bases between them. Germline CDR1 MDHEN, CDR2 SYDVKM. This CDR3 has 17 amino acids. The CDR3 sequence: CASSLAGASPSTDTQYF. For the CDR3, the DNA is TGTGCCAGCAGTTTAGCGGGGGCTAGTCCCAGCACAGATACGCAGTATTTT.